This TCR beta chain was sequenced during a study of beta chain features in type 1 diabetes. The overall study: Analysis included about 110 million sorted cells drawn from all samples. Study results and limitations: Possibly, sequencing cDNA over-represented cells that had high TCR expression levels. Moderate but significant shortening of TCRB CDR3s was recorded in all four CD4+ subsets from Type 1 diabetes patients. The study found fewer insertions and more deletions at VDJ junctions in type 1 diabetes patients.

Every bit of the isolated RNA underwent reverse transcription, so sequencing read expressed TCRB transcripts. The assay was immunoSEQ multiplex PCR, and TCRdb's table has in-frame clones only and misses some. The sample lists approximately 140,000 clones, roughly 48% seen once, with 0.35% to 0.5% in the top ten. Germline V lookup: CDR1 MNHNY, CDR2 SVGAGI (reference sequence). V shed 0 bases, J shed 6 bases, and the junction held 4 bases outside the gene matches. The CDR3 loop spans 16 amino acids. On this clone itself: What it recognizes is unknown.

The V gene is TRBV6-6, the J gene TRBJ2-1; TRBD2 agrees at 11 bases. What was sequenced was Tregs from blood. The sequence was collected from a man aged 18 to 35 in good health. CDR3 residues: CASSYSGSGGANEQFF. In DNA form, the CDR3 reads TGTGCCAGCAGTTACTCTGGTAGCGGGGGGGCCAATGAGCAGTTCTTC.